The T cell receptor (beta chain) under discussion was sequenced for a study of blood T cell repertoires in COVID-19. The wider study: Acute-phase and convalescent COVID-19 samples originated in the United States, Italy and Spain.

V was pared by 4 bases and J by 7 bases, with 6 bases of the junction left unmatched. The length of the CDR3 is 14 residues. Germline CDR1 reads SGDLS; CDR2 reads YYNGEE. Profiling relied on immunoSEQ multiplex PCR, and the TCRdb table lists in-frame clones only, not all of them. The sample lists a few hundred thousand clones, about 90% occurring once. Sequenced: peripheral blood. This receptor was identified in a woman in her 50s with acute or convalescent COVID-19. This sequence joins TRBV9 and TRBJ2-1, with 9 bases fitting TRBD2. The DNA for the CDR3 is TGTGCCAGCAGCCCACGGACTAGCGTGAATGAGCAGTTCTTC. Translated: CASSPRTSVNEQFF.